This record concerns one T cell receptor beta chain sequence. The CDR3 extends over 15 amino acids. Germline-derived CDR1 and CDR2 are LNHDA and SQIVND (reference sequence). The J segment lost 2 bases and the V segment lost 6 bases, leaving 8 bases of the junction unmatched. The sample belongs to a study of blood T cell repertoires in COVID-19. Only in-frame clones appear in the TCRdb table, and some are missing; sequencing was by immunoSEQ multiplex PCR. The data show 190,000 or so clones, 86% seen once. The source is a woman aged 25 to 39 who had been exposed to COVID-19. Sequenced input: PBMCs or T cells enriched from blood (not recorded which). The chain combines TRBV19 with TRBJ2-7; TRBD1 matches 9 bases. The CDR3 sequence is CASRAGTGKAYEQYF. CDR3 in DNA: TGTGCCAGTAGGGCAGGGACAGGGAAGGCCTACGAGCAGTACTTC.